This T cell receptor (beta chain) stems from a study of early T cells in non-severe SARS-CoV-2 infection. About the study: Alpha and beta chains were unpaired, from unsorted whole-blood bulk RNA. Study results and limitations: Reliance on VDJdb matching favored anti-spike CD8 responses; private and CD4 specificities were missed.

Individual cDNA molecules were tagged with unique molecular identifiers. TCRdb passed the 5' RACE reads through MiXCR, listing each CDR3 protein once. Among about 52,000 distinct CDR3 sequences, approximately 9.9% were seen once, and the ten largest hold less than 15%. Worth noting for this clonotype: The antigen remains unidentified.

The CDR3 covers 16 residues. Per germline, CDR1 MDHEN and CDR2 SYDVKM. V lost 5 bases and J lost 4, with 18 bases in between. Sequences were obtained from whole blood. The gene calls are TRBV28 and TRBJ2-1, with D unclear. This clonotype was sampled from an adult who was a healthcare worker with PCR-confirmed SARS-CoV-2 infection or an uninfected control (not recorded which). The CDR3 spells CASSQPPSYSYNEQFF. The CDR3 region has the DNA TGTGCCAGCAGTCAACCACCTTCTTACTCATACAATGAGCAGTTCTTC.